This is a list of T cell receptor beta chains from one sample in a study of T cells in Graves' hyperthyroidism and ophthalmopathy. MiXCR, applied by TCRdb to the multiplex PCR reads, yields one record per CDR3 protein. The sample consists of about 180,000 distinct CDR3 sequences, around 15% of them appearing once. What was sequenced was blood. These TCRs come from a woman in her forties or fifties with Graves' hyperthyroidism. The CDR3 runs from the conserved cysteine through the conserved F or W. Expanded clones get a size class; other rows say once, few or many, or leave the size out.

J gene | V gene | clone size | CDR3 length | CDR3 protein
TRBJ1-5 | TRBV27 | many | 13 | CASSLGQSQPQHF
TRBJ2-1 | TRBV18 | NA | 14 | CASSPFAAYNEQFF
TRBJ1-2 | TRBV29-1 | many | 13 | CSVGLGGGYGYTF
TRBJ2-1 | TRBV7-3 | many | 15 | CASSLAAGGINEQFF
TRBJ1-5 | TRBV7-2 | many | 14 | CASSLDLVGQPQHF
TRBJ1-1 | TRBV28 | many | 10 | CASSLGEAFF
TRBJ1-2 | TRBV15 | many | 14 | CATSTPTGIEGYTF
TRBJ2-7 | TRBV5-1 | many | 13 | CASSLNRGSEQYF
TRBJ2-7 | TRBV9 | NA | 16 | CASSTGDFSSSYEQYF
TRBJ2-3 | TRBV9 | NA | 16 | CASSVRGSTFTDTQYF
TRBJ1-2 | TRBV20-1 | many | 17 | CSARPFGDRATNYGYTF
TRBJ2-7 | TRBV20-1 | many | 14 | CSAILGTGVGEQYF
TRBJ2-4 | TRBV5-1 | few | 17 | CASSLEAGGAAKNIQYF
TRBJ1-3 | TRBV6-1 | many | 15 | CASSPAGTRGNTIYF
TRBJ2-1 | TRBV7-8 | many | 15 | CASSHGTGSYNEQFF
TRBJ2-7 | TRBV18 | many | 11 | CASAQDYEQYF
TRBJ2-6 | TRBV13 | many | 18 | CASSSPSAPGVGANVLTF